Below, 28 T cell receptor beta chains from the same sample are listed, as sequenced in a study of cytomegalovirus exposure and HLA in healthy donors. 60 Vbeta and 13 Jbeta primers were used in PCR. Assay used: immunoSEQ multiplex PCR; TCRdb lists only in-frame clones, some missing. The table includes tens of thousands of clones, nearly 70% detected once. Sequencing was carried out using PBMCs. The receptors shown here come from a man aged 30 to 39 in good health and CMV-seronegative.

This chain connects TRBV6-1 to TRBJ2-1; 13 bases are a match to TRBD2. CDR1 and CDR2 (germline): MNHNS, SASEGT. The CDR3 has 15 amino acids. Trimming at V came to 6 bases and at J to 7 bases, leaving 6 bases not matched to a gene. The CDR3 loop reads CASRTRTSGSNEQFF. In nucleotides, the CDR3 is TGTGCCAGCAGGACCAGGACTAGCGGGAGTAATGAGCAGTTCTTC.

The chain links TRBV5-1 to TRBJ2-1; 13 nucleotides match TRBD2. Per germline, CDR1 SGHRS and CDR2 YFSETQ. V shed 7 bases, J shed 7 bases, and the junction held 8 bases outside the gene matches. This CDR3 has 15 residues. This CDR3 reads CASRWTSGSGNEQFF. The CDR3 DNA is TGCGCCAGCCGATGGACTAGCGGGAGTGGGAATGAGCAGTTCTTC.

This rearrangement joins TRBV28 to TRBJ2-7, with D possibly matching TRBD1 (6 bases). This CDR3 comprises 16 residues. Germline CDR1 and CDR2: MDHEN and SYDVKM. Trimming cost V 5 bases and J 2 bases, with 19 bases left between them. CDR3 in amino acids: CASSPHPGVETYEQYF. CDR3 DNA sequence: TGTGCCAGCAGTCCCCACCCAGGGGTAGAGACCTACGAGCAGTACTTC.

This clone was observed once. The chain couples TRBV6-1 to TRBJ1-1; 7 bases match TRBD1. Germline V gene lookup returns CDR1 MNHNS and CDR2 SASEGT. The CDR3 sequence is 14 residues long. Trimming cost V 5 bases and J 5 bases; bases outside gene matches: 8. CDR3 region: CASSIHRGRTEAFF. For the CDR3, the DNA is TGTGCCAGCAGTATCCACAGGGGTAGGACTGAAGCTTTCTTT.

Sample share makes this clone large. This chain joins TRBV4-3 and TRBJ2-1; a possible D gene is TRBD2 (6 bases). The CDR3 consists of 17 residues. The ends were cut back, 3 bases at V and 0 bases at J, with 15 bases in the middle. Germline values: CDR1 LGHNA, CDR2 YSLEER. The CDR3 here is CASSQRPGDHSYNEQFF. In DNA, the CDR3 is TGCGCCAGCAGCCAGAGACCGGGGGACCACTCCTACAATGAGCAGTTCTTC.

The chain employs TRBV9 and TRBJ2-7; 8 bases match TRBD2. The V gene end was trimmed by 4 bases and the J gene end by 2 bases; junction bases not matched to a gene: 11. In germline, CDR1 is SGDLS, CDR2 YYNGEE. This CDR3 is 16 amino acids long. CDR3 DNA: TGTGCCAGCAGCTTCAGGACTAGCTCTAGCCCCTACGAGCAGTACTTC. Translating it yields CASSFRTSSSPYEQYF.

The rearrangement uses TRBV19 and TRBJ2-6; D gene ambiguous. CDR1 is LNHDA and CDR2 is SQIVND in the germline V gene (reference sequence). The CDR3 contains 14 residues. Trimming shortened V by 5 bases and J by 4 bases, and 9 bases separated the two germline ends. The CDR3 sequence is CASSLGWGANVLTF. In nucleotides, the CDR3 is TGTGCCAGTAGTCTCGGGTGGGGGGCCAACGTCCTGACTTTC.

This sequence joins TRBV10-3 and TRBJ2-5; 7 positions match TRBD2. The CDR3 contains 14 residues. Losses at the gene ends were 0 bases for V and 3 bases for J; bases not matched to a gene: 1. Germline lookup yields CDR1 ENHRY and CDR2 SYGVKD. The CDR3 DNA is TGTGCCATCAGTGAGTCAGGGACTAAAGAGACCCAGTACTTC. Residues: CAISESGTKETQYF.

This chain uses TRBV5-4 with TRBJ1-1, with 7 nucleotides matching TRBD1. J lost 5 bases, V lost 1 base, and 2 bases had no gene match. The CDR3 spans 13 residues. The germline CDR1 and CDR2 sequences are SGHNT and YYREEE (reference sequence). The CDR3 here is CASSLNRGTEAFF. As DNA, the CDR3 is TGTGCCAGCAGCTTGAACAGGGGTACTGAAGCTTTCTTT.

The genes are TRBV7-9 and TRBJ1-1, with D maybe TRBD1 (6 bases). This CDR3 is built from 14 residues. The germline V and J ends were trimmed by 3 bases and 0 bases, with 8 bases remaining between them. Germline V gene data show CDR1 as SEHNR and CDR2 as FQNEAQ (reference sequence). CDR3 in amino acids: CASSFDRLNTEAFF. DNA for the CDR3: TGTGCCAGCAGCTTTGACAGGCTGAACACTGAAGCTTTCTTT.

The chain uses TRBV27 and TRBJ1-2; the D gene is possibly TRBD1 (5 bases). The germline V and J ends were trimmed by 6 bases and 8 bases, with 19 bases remaining between them. From germline, CDR1 is MNHEY and CDR2 SMNVEV (reference sequence). The CDR3 sequence is 14 residues long. Here the CDR3 reads CASRPEGGAYGYTF. The CDR3 nucleotides are TGTGCCAGCAGACCTGAGGGAGGGGCGTACGGCTACACCTTC.

This clone showed up just once. The chain has TRBV6-5 and TRBJ1-1; D is uncertain. This CDR3 is built from 14 residues. Germline CDR1 reads MNHEY; CDR2 reads SVGAGI. Trimming removed 7 bases at V and 3 bases at J, with 15 bases between. The CDR3 region has the DNA TGTGCCAGCACTCGACGGGAGGTGGACACTGAAGCTTTCTTT. This translates into CASTRREVDTEAFF.

This chain links TRBV10-2 with TRBJ1-5; D ambiguous. Germline V lookup: CDR1 WSHSY, CDR2 SAAADI. V lost 4 bases to trimming and J lost 5 bases, with 6 bases between them. The CDR3 consists of 12 residues. The CDR3 is CASSAVYQPQHF. The CDR3 DNA sequence: TGCGCCAGCAGTGCCGTTTATCAGCCCCAGCATTTT.

V is TRBV5-1 and J is TRBJ1-1; D is unresolved. V was cut by 4 bases and J by 7 bases, with 14 bases left in between. In germline, CDR1 is SGHRS, CDR2 YFSETQ. This CDR3 region has 13 residues. DNA for the CDR3: TGCGCCAGCAGCCAAAACCGTCGGGGTGAAGCTTTCTTT. Protein product: CASSQNRRGEAFF.

This clone is categorized as medium-sized (0.01 to 0.1%). V gene TRBV10-2 combines with J gene TRBJ1-1; D is perhaps TRBD1 (6 bases). CDR1 and CDR2 (germline): WSHSY, SAAADI. Trimming removed 7 bases from V and 8 bases from J, with 14 bases in between. CDR3 size: 12 residues. The CDR3 coding sequence is TGCGCCAGCAATACAGGGAGTACCGAAGCTTTCTTT. Amino acid sequence: CASNTGSTEAFF.

The rearrangement joins TRBV11-2 to TRBJ1-2; D gene uncertain. The ends were cut back, 7 bases at V and 3 bases at J, with 9 bases in the middle. Germline lookup yields CDR1 SGHAT and CDR2 FQNNGV. The CDR3 consists of 12 residues. CDR3 in DNA: TGTGCCAGCATCGGACTGGACTATGGCTACACCTTC. Protein sequence: CASIGLDYGYTF.

The gene calls are TRBV11-2 and TRBJ2-7; TRBD1 matches at 12 bases. Per the germline V gene, CDR1 is SGHAT and CDR2 is FQNNGV. CDR3 length equals 16 residues. Trimming took 5 bases from V and 1 from J; bases not matched to a gene: 6. CDR3 amino acids: CASSPGTGGFSYEQYF. The CDR3 DNA reads as TGTGCCAGCAGCCCGGGGACAGGGGGCTTTTCCTACGAGCAGTACTTC. Looking up the rest from reference TRBV11-2 and TRBJ2-7 gives the full variable domain: EAGVAQSPRYKIIEKRQSVAFWCNPISGHATLYWYQQILGQGPKLLIQFQNNGVVDDSQLPKDRFSAERLKGVDSTLKIQPAKLEDSAVYLCASSPGTGGFSYEQYFGPGTRLTVT.

The chain recombines TRBV2 with TRBJ2-4, with D perhaps matching TRBD1 (6 bases). V was pared by 7 bases and J by 9 bases, with 16 bases between. Germline assignment: CDR1 SNHLY and CDR2 FYNNEI. The CDR3 is 13 amino acids. CDR3 bases: TGTGCCAGCAATCGGGAAAGGGGGACCATTCAGTACTTC. Residues: CASNRERGTIQYF.

This clone is medium-sized. This sequence joins TRBV28 and TRBJ2-5; D remains ambiguous. With 10 bases removed from V and 5 bases from J, the gap between germline ends came to 14 bases. The CDR3 extends over 12 amino acids. Germline lookup yields CDR1 MDHEN and CDR2 SYDVKM. In nucleotides, the CDR3 is TGTGCCACCCTAGACCCCCTCGAGACCCAGTACTTC. It encodes CATLDPLETQYF.

This sequence joins TRBV6-1 and TRBJ1-5; no clear D. CDR1 and CDR2 (germline): MNHNS, SASEGT. The CDR3 runs to 15 residues. The V end was cut by 7 bases, the J end by 0 bases, with 13 bases between. The CDR3 reads CASTIRVFSNQPQHF. CDR3 DNA sequence: TGTGCCAGCACCATCCGGGTTTTTAGCAATCAGCCCCAGCATTTT.

A note on this clone: Distinct nucleotide sequences in the sample also encode this CDR3. The rearrangement links TRBV6-4 to TRBJ2-3; 10 bases align to TRBD1. The CDR3 consists of 15 residues. CDR1 and CDR2 (germline): MRHNA, SNTAGT. Losses at the gene ends were 2 bases for V and 1 base for J; bases not matched to a gene: 0. The CDR3 here is CASSDGTGGTDTQYF. In DNA, the CDR3 is TGTGCCAGCAGTGACGGGACAGGGGGCACAGATACGCAGTATTTT.

The rearrangement links TRBV6-4 to TRBJ2-3; 13 nucleotides align to TRBD2. The CDR3 loop spans 16 amino acids. Germline loops: CDR1 MRHNA, CDR2 SNTAGT. V shed 2 bases, J shed 8 bases, and the junction held 7 bases outside the gene matches. The CDR3 DNA is TGTGCCAGCAGTGACGGGACTAGCGGGGCGTATAGTACGCAGTATTTT. Protein: CASSDGTSGAYSTQYF.

This chain uses TRBV29-1 with TRBJ2-7; the D gene is possibly TRBD1 (5 bases). Germline CDR1 SQVTM, CDR2 ANQGSEA. The V gene lost 1 base and the J gene lost 6 bases, with 13 bases spanning the gap. The CDR3 length is 13 residues. CDR3 sequence reads: CSVEGNRRGEQYF. Written as DNA, the CDR3 is TGCAGCGTTGAAGGGAATAGAAGGGGCGAGCAGTACTTC.

V and J are TRBV5-6 and TRBJ2-1, with TRBD2 identical over 11 bases. The CDR3 runs 16 residues. CDR1 is SGHDT, CDR2 YYEEEE, per germline. Trimming removed 0 bases from V and 2 bases from J; junction bases left unmatched: 1. This chain's CDR3 is CASSLVSGGAYNEQFF. Here the CDR3 DNA reads TGTGCCAGCAGCTTGGTTAGCGGGGGGGCCTACAATGAGCAGTTCTTC.

This clone was counted only a few times. The V call is TRBV5-1, the J call TRBJ2-1; the D gene is possibly TRBD2 (5 bases). Germline CDR1 SGHRS, CDR2 YFSETQ. The CDR3 totals 13 residues. Trimming stripped 2 bases from V and 5 bases from J, with 8 bases between. CDR3 loop: CASSLTADNEQFF. Here the CDR3 DNA reads TGCGCCAGCAGCTTAACAGCGGACAATGAGCAGTTCTTC.

This clone was picked up one time. The chain joins TRBV6-5 to TRBJ2-3; D may be TRBD2 (5 bases). The germline V gene encodes CDR1 MNHEY and CDR2 SVGAGI. Trimming removed 8 bases at V and 2 bases at J, with 11 bases between. The CDR3 sequence is 13 residues long. CDR3 in DNA: TGTGCCAGCCACCGGGAACACACAGATACGCAGTATTTT. This sequence encodes CASHREHTDTQYF.

The rearrangement joins TRBV4-3 to TRBJ1-5; 10 positions agree with TRBD1. After removal of 0 bases from V and 4 bases from J, the junction contained 6 bases not matched to a gene. Germline-derived CDR1 and CDR2 are LGHNA and YSLEER. The CDR3 covers 17 residues. CDR3 region: CASSQDRDRGGNQPQHF. The CDR3 DNA is TGCGCCAGCAGCCAAGATAGGGACAGGGGAGGGAATCAGCCCCAGCATTTT.

The chain has TRBV7-8 and TRBJ2-7; D remains ambiguous. The CDR3 is 13 amino acids. Germline CDR1 is SGHVS and CDR2 is FQNEAQ. The V and J ends lost 2 bases and 3 bases respectively, with 8 bases between them. The CDR3 DNA reads as TGTGCCAGCAGCTTATCCCCTTACTACGAGCAGTACTTC. Encoded protein: CASSLSPYYEQYF.